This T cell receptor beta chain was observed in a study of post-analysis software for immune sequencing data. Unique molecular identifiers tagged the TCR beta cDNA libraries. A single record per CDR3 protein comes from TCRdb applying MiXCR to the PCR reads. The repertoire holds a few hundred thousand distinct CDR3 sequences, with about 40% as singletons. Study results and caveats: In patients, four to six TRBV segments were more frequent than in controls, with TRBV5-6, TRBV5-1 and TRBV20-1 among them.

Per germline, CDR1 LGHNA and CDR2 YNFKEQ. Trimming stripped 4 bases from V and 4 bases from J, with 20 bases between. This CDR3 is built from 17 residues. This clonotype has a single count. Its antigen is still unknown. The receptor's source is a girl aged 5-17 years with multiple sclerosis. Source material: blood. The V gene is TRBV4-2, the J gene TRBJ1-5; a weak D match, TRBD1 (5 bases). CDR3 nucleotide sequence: TGTGCCAGCAGCCGAGGATCGGGGGGAGGTTCGAATCAGCCCCAGCATTTT. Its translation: CASSRGSGGGSNQPQHF.